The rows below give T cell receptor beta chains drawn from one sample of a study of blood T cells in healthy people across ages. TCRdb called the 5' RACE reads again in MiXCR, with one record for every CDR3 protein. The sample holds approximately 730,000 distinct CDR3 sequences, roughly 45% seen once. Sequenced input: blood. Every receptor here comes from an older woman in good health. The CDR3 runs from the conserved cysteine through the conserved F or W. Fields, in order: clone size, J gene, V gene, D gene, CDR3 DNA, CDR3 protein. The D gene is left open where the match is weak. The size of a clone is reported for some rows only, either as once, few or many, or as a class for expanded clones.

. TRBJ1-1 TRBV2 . TGTGCCAGCAGTGAATCGGGAACCGACCTAGACAGCACTGAAGCTTTCTTT CASSESGTDLDSTEAFF
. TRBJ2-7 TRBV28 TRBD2 TGTGCCAGCAGAGTCCTAGCGGGAGATTACGAGCAGTACTTC CASRVLAGDYEQYF
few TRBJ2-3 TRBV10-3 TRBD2 TGTGCCATCAGCGCTAGCGGGACTAGCACAGATACGCAGTATTTT CAISASGTSTDTQYF
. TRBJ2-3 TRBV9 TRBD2 TGTGCCAGCAGCGTAGGGACTAGCAGCCGCACAGATACGCAGTATTTT CASSVGTSSRTDTQYF
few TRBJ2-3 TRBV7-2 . TGTGCCAGCAGCGGATTTAGGAGCACAGATACGCAGTATTTT CASSGFRSTDTQYF
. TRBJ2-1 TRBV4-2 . TGTGCCAGCAGCCACCCCAGGGGCAATGAGCAGTTCTTC CASSHPRGNEQFF
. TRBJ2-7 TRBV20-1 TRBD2 TGCAGTGCCAAAACGGGGGGAAGAGGCTCCTACGAGCAGTACTTC CSAKTGGRGSYEQYF
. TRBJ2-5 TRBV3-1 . TGTGCCGTGGGGGATATGGAAGAGACCCAGTACTTC CAVGDMEETQYF
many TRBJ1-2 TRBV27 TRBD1 TGTGCCAGCAGTGCCCTGACAGGGAATGCCTATGGCTACACCTTC CASSALTGNAYGYTF
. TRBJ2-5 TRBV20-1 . TGCAGTGCAGCCCCAGGGGACGGCCAAGAGACCCAGTACTTC CSAAPGDGQETQYF
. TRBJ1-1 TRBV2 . TGTGCCAGCAGTGCGGGCAGGAACACTGAAGCTTTCTTT CASSAGRNTEAFF
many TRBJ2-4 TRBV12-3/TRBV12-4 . TGTGCCAGCAGTTCACAGGGAACCAAAAACATTCAGTACTTC CASSSQGTKNIQYF
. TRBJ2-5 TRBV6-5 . TGTGCCAGCAGCCGCATCAGCGGGCTGGTGGTGGAGACCCAGTACTTC CASSRISGLVVETQYF
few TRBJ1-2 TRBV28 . TGTGCCAGCAGTTCGGGGAGCTTAGTAATAGCTAACTATGGCTACACCTTC CASSSGSLVIANYGYTF
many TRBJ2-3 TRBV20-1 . TGCAGTGCTAGTTTTGGCGGCACAGATACGCAGTATTTT CSASFGGTDTQYF
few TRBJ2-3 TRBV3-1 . TGTGCCAGCAGCGAGAGAGAAGTCACAGATACGCAGTATTTT CASSEREVTDTQYF
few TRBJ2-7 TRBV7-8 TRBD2 TGTGCCAGCAGCTTATTCGCGGCTAGCGGGGATTACGAGCAGTACTTC CASSLFAASGDYEQYF
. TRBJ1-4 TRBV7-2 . TGTGCCAGCAGCCGGCTACAGAGGTCTACACTGTTTTTT CASSRLQRSTLFF
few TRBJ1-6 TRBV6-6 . TGTGCCAGCAGTTACTTAAAAAGACCGGCCGAGGATTCACCCCTCCACTTT CASSYLKRPAEDSPLHF
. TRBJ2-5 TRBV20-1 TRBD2 TGCAGTGCCGGGACTAGTTTTTGTGAGCAGTACTTC CSAGTSFCEQYF
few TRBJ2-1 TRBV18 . TGTGCCAGCTCACCGAGCCGGGTGCACAATGAGCAGTTCTTC CASSPSRVHNEQFF
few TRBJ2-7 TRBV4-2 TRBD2 TGTGCCAGCAGCCAAGAAACTAGCGGCACCTACGAGCAGTACTTC CASSQETSGTYEQYF
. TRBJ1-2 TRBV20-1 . TGCAGTGCGCCGGAGCCTCTTAACTATGGCTACACCTTC CSAPEPLNYGYTF
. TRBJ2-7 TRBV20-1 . TGCAGTGCTAGGCCCACCAGCGGGTTAACCTACGAGCAGTACTTC CSARPTSGLTYEQYF